This TCR beta chain was identified during a study of OX40 agonist ivuxolimab in advanced cancers. To note about this clone: Its antigen remains unknown.

Assay: immunoSEQ multiplex PCR; the TCRdb copy retains only in-frame clones and omits some. The sample consists of fewer than 75,000 clones, roughly nine tenths of them appearing once. Trimming shortened V by 0 bases and J by 5 bases, and 6 bases separated the two germline ends. This CDR3 has 12 amino acids. From germline, CDR1 is SQVTM and CDR2 ANQGSEA. Regarding the study as a whole: Some nonresponders also had low normalized T-cell clonal expansion. The specificity for antigen of the expanded peripheral T cells was not determined.

The receptor comes from an adult with an advanced solid tumor such as melanoma, head and neck, liver or kidney cancer. The sample here was CD4+ or CD8+ T cells sorted from blood, taken in a trial of the OX40 agonist ivuxolimab. The chain uses TRBV29-1 and TRBJ2-3; D is unclear. In DNA, the CDR3 is TGCAGCGTTGAAGACTTCAAAGATACGCAGTATTTT. The encoded protein is CSVEDFKDTQYF.